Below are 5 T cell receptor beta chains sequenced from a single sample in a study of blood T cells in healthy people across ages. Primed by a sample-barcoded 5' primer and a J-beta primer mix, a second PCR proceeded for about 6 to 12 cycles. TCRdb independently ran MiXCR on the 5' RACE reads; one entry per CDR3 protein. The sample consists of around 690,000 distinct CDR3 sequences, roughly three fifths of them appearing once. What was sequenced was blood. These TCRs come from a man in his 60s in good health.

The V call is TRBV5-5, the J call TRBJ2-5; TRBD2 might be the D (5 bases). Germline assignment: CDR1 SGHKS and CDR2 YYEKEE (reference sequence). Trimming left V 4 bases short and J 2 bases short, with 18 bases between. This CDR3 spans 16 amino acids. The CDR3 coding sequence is TGTGCCAGCAGCATACGGAGGCCCCCAGCACAAGAGACCCAGTACTTC. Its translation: CASSIRRPPAQETQYF.

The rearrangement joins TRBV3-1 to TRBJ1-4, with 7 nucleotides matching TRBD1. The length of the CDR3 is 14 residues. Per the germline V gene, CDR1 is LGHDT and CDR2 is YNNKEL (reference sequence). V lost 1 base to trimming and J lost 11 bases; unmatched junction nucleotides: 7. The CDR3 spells CASSQGQGGRKLFF. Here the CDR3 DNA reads TGTGCCAGCAGCCAAGGGCAGGGGGGACGGAAACTGTTTTTT.

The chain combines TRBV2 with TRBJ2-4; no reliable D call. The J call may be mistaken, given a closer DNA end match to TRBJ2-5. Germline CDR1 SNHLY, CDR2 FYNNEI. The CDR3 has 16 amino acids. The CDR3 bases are TGTGCCAGCAGTGAAGCAGGTCCGGAGACCCAAGAGACCCAGTACTTC. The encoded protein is CASSEAGPETQETQYF.

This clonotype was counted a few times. The CDR3: CASSEDFLSYEQYF. The CDR3 nucleotides are TGTGCCAGCAGTGAAGACTTTCTGTCCTACGAGCAGTACTTC. The rearrangement joins TRBV6-1 to TRBJ2-7, with no clear D. The CDR3 runs to 14 residues. Germline V CDR1 and CDR2: MNHNS, SASEGT. V was trimmed by 1 base and J by 1 base, leaving 8 bases between them.

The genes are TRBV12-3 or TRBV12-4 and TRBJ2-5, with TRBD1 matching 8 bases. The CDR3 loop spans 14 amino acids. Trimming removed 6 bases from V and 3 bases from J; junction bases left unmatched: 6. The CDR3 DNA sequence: TGTGCCAGCAGCACCGCGGACAGGGAAGAGACCCAGTACTTC. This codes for CASSTADREETQYF.